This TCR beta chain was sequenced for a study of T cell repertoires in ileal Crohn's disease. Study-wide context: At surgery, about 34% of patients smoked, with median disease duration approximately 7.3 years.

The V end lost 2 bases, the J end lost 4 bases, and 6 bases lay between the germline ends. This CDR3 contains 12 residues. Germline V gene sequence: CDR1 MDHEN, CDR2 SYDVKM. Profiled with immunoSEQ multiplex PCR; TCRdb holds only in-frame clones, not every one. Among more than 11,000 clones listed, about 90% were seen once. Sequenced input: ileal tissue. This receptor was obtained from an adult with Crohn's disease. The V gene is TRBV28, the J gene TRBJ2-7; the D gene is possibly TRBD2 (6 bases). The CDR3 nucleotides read TGTGCCAGCAGTTTAGCGGGATACGAGCAGTACTTC. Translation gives CASSLAGYEQYF.